The 7 T cell receptor beta chains given below trace back to one sample, sequenced in a study of T-cell memory formation after mild COVID-19. From the 5' RACE reads, TCRdb called clonotypes with MiXCR, one entry per CDR3 protein. The sample has 470,000 or so distinct CDR3 sequences, 18% seen once. Sequences were obtained from PBMCs or a T cell subset sorted from them (not recorded which). The receptor set was obtained from a man younger than 35 who had mild COVID-19 (a few samples of this study predate the infection). Cell type and time point are not known.

This clonotype has ten or more counts. The V gene is TRBV6-4, the J gene TRBJ2-2, with D tentatively TRBD1 (6 bases). CDR3 length: 14 residues. Trimming pared 2 bases from V and 2 bases from J, leaving 6 bases between. Germline V gene lookup returns CDR1 MRHNA and CDR2 SNTAGT. The CDR3 bases are TGTGCCAGCAGTGACGGGACAAACACCGGGGAGCTGTTTTTT. It yields the protein CASSDGTNTGELFF.

The chain couples TRBV30 to TRBJ1-1; no firm D call. Germline CDR1 and CDR2: GTSNPN and SVGIG (reference sequence). V was shortened by 5 bases and J by 5 bases, with 15 bases between the two germline ends. The CDR3 sequence is 13 residues long. The CDR3 region is CAWEGSLGTEAFF. The CDR3 DNA is TGTGCCTGGGAGGGTTCCCTGGGGACTGAAGCTTTCTTT.

The rearrangement uses TRBV5-1 and TRBJ2-5, with 10 bases fitting TRBD1. This CDR3 region has 14 residues. Germline V gene lookup returns CDR1 SGHRS and CDR2 YFSETQ. V dropped 4 bases and J dropped 4; count of bases not matched to a gene: 4. The CDR3 spells CASSLGTGAETQYF. The CDR3 coding sequence is TGCGCCAGCAGCCTAGGGACAGGGGCAGAGACCCAGTACTTC.

This chain links TRBV5-1 with TRBJ2-6; the D is unclear. The CDR3 runs 16 residues. V lost 4 bases, J lost 0 bases, and 11 bases lay in between. CDR1 and CDR2 (germline): SGHRS, YFSETQ. The DNA for the CDR3 is TGCGCCAGCAGCGCCTGGGCAGGCTCTGGGGCCAACGTCCTGACTTTC. This codes for CASSAWAGSGANVLTF.

This clonotype was seen a few times. V is TRBV9 and J is TRBJ1-5; D remains unclear. Trimming removed 0 bases from V and 7 bases from J, with 8 bases in between. The CDR3 consists of 13 residues. CDR1 is SGDLS, CDR2 YYNGEE, per germline. DNA for the CDR3: TGTGCCAGCAGCGTAGCTGAGGGCCAGCCCCAGCATTTT. It specifies CASSVAEGQPQHF.

The chain couples TRBV10-2 to TRBJ2-1, with 10 bases aligning to TRBD1. Per germline, CDR1 WSHSY and CDR2 SAAADI. The CDR3 is 16 residues long. The trim removed 6 bases at V and 9 bases at J, leaving 14 bases unmatched. The CDR3, as DNA: TGCGCCAGCAGGGATCAGGGACAGGGGTTGTCGGGTGAGCAGTTCTTC. The encoded protein is CASRDQGQGLSGEQFF.

This chain joins TRBV7-2 and TRBJ1-2; 9 positions match TRBD1. Losses at the gene ends were 0 bases for V and 7 bases for J; bases not matched to a gene: 9. This CDR3 comprises 16 residues. The germline V gene has CDR1 SGHTA and CDR2 FQGNSA. In nucleotides, the CDR3 is TGTGCCAGCAGCTTAGCCCCACAGGGGGCGAGTGGTGGCTACACCTTC. Its translation: CASSLAPQGASGGYTF. The full variable domain, completed using reference TRBV7-2 and TRBJ1-2, is GAGVSQSPSNKVTEKGKDVELRCDPISGHTALYWYRQSLGQGLEFLIYFQGNSAPDKSGLPSDRFSAERTGGSVSTLTIQRTQQEDSAVYLCASSLAPQGASGGYTFGSGTRLTVV.